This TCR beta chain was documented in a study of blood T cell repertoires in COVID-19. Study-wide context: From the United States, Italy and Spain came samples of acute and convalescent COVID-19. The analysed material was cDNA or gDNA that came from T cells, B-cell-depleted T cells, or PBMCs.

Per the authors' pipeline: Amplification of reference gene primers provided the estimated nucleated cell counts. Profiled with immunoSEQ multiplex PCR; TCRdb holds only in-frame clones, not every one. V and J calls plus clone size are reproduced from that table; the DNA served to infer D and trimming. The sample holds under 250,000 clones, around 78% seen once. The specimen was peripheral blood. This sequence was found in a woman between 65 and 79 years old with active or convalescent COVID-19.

CDR3: CASSLTAGGTTDTQYF. The CDR3 bases are TGTGCCAGCAGCTTAACAGCGGGGGGGACCACAGATACGCAGTATTTT. The rearrangement links TRBV7-9 to TRBJ2-3; 10 bases are shared with TRBD2. The CDR3 contains 16 residues. Germline V gene lookup returns CDR1 SEHNR and CDR2 FQNEAQ (reference sequence). V dropped 2 bases and J dropped 2; count of bases not matched to a gene: 4.